A selection of T cell receptor beta chains follows, all from one sample in a study of memory CD8 T cells in hepatitis C reinfection. Assay: immunoSEQ multiplex PCR; the TCRdb copy retains only in-frame clones and omits some. The sample lists roughly 43,000 clones, 70% to 90% seen once, with 1% to 1.5% in the top ten. The specimen was naive CD8+ T cells sorted from blood. These receptors were taken from a man between 18 and 35 years old with hepatitis C virus infection. The CDR3 runs from the conserved cysteine through the conserved F or W. A D gene is named only where the DNA matches it firmly. Size is stated for part of the rows, as once, few or many counts, or as a class when the clone is expanded.

DNA | CDR3 | D | length | V | size | J
TGTGCCAGCAGCGTAGGGGACAGGGGAAACACCATATATTTT | CASSVGDRGNTIYF | TRBD1 | 14 | TRBV9 | once | TRBJ1-3
TGTGCCAGCAGCCCACTAGGGTACTATGGCTACACCTTC | CASSPLGYYGYTF | NA | 13 | TRBV28 | NA | TRBJ1-2
TGTGCCAGCAGTCAGGGGCTCTACAATGAGCAGTTCTTC | CASSQGLYNEQFF | NA | 13 | TRBV6-1 | once | TRBJ2-1
TGCAGCGCTGAAACCTCTTTGGCCCCAGCGAGCACTGAAGCTTTCTTT | CSAETSLAPASTEAFF | NA | 16 | TRBV29-1 | NA | TRBJ1-1
TGTGCCAGCATGGGCAACAAAAACATTCAGTACTTC | CASMGNKNIQYF | NA | 12 | TRBV28 | NA | TRBJ2-4
TGTGCCAGCAGCCCCCCTGACAATGAGCAGTTCTTC | CASSPPDNEQFF | NA | 12 | TRBV5-8 | NA | TRBJ2-1
TGTGCCAGCAGCTCGACAGGGGCGGGTTCACCCCTCCACTTT | CASSSTGAGSPLHF | TRBD1 | 14 | TRBV6-6 | few | TRBJ1-6
TGTGCCAGCAGCTACTACGGGACACTACAAGAGACCCAGTACTTC | CASSYYGTLQETQYF | NA | 15 | TRBV9 | NA | TRBJ2-5
TGTGCCAGTAGTACGACAGGGGTATATGGCTACACCTTC | CASSTTGVYGYTF | TRBD1 | 13 | TRBV19 | NA | TRBJ1-2
TGTGCCAGCAGTTACGTAGGGGCCAACGTCCTGACTTTC | CASSYVGANVLTF | NA | 13 | TRBV6-5 | NA | TRBJ2-6
TGTGCCAGTAGTGCTTCATTAGCGGGGTACACAGATACGCAGTATTTT | CASSASLAGYTDTQYF | TRBD2 | 16 | TRBV19 | NA | TRBJ2-3
TGTGCCAGCAGCACCGGGACAGGGATCCACGAGCAGTACTTC | CASSTGTGIHEQYF | TRBD1 | 14 | TRBV9 | NA | TRBJ2-7
TGTGCCAGCAGCCCTCGGGACAGGTACACCGGGGAGCTGTTTTTT | CASSPRDRYTGELFF | TRBD1 | 15 | TRBV7-7 | NA | TRBJ2-2
TGTGCCAGTAGTACATTGAGCACAGATACGCAGTATTTT | CASSTLSTDTQYF | NA | 13 | TRBV19 | NA | TRBJ2-3
TGCGCCAGCAGTGAGTCACTAGCGGGACGGTCAGAGCAGTACTTC | CASSESLAGRSEQYF | TRBD2 | 15 | TRBV10-2 | NA | TRBJ2-7
TGCGCCAGCAGCCAAGGCGTTGAGCAGTTCTTC | CASSQGVEQFF | NA | 11 | TRBV4-3 | NA | TRBJ2-1
TGTGCCAGCAGTGGGTTCCCAGGGGCCGAAGCTTTCTTT | CASSGFPGAEAFF | NA | 13 | TRBV6-4 | NA | TRBJ1-1
TGTGCCAGCAGCACGGGGGGGGCCGGGGAGCTGTTTTTT | CASSTGGAGELFF | TRBD2 | 13 | TRBV6-6 | NA | TRBJ2-2
TGTGCCAGTAGGTCGGGAGGGGACAGGGCCTATGGCTACACCTTC | CASRSGGDRAYGYTF | TRBD1 | 15 | TRBV19 | NA | TRBJ1-2
TGTGCCAGCAGTCGGACAGGGGGAACCGGGGAGCTGTTTTTT | CASSRTGGTGELFF | TRBD1 | 14 | TRBV11-3 | NA | TRBJ2-2